Following are 4 T cell receptor beta chains from one sample sequenced in a study of cytomegalovirus exposure and HLA in healthy donors. Primers for the PCR totalled 60 Vbeta and 13 Jbeta. TCRdb's copy holds only in-frame clones and misses some; the assay was immunoSEQ multiplex PCR. This table lists fewer than 70,000 clones. Sequenced: PBMCs. Receptors were obtained from a man aged 30-40 years in good health and CMV-seropositive.

The rearrangement uses TRBV6-6 and TRBJ1-1; TRBD1 might be the D (6 bases). Trimming cost V 10 bases and J 1 base, with 19 bases left between them. Germline V lookup: CDR1 MNHNY, CDR2 SVGAGI (reference sequence). This CDR3 region has 15 residues. The CDR3 coding sequence is TGTGCCATTTCTCTAAACAGGGTGGGGAACACTGAAGCTTTCTTT. It specifies CAISLNRVGNTEAFF.

The rearrangement joins TRBV4-1 to TRBJ1-5; D not certain. V was cut by 2 bases and J by 4 bases, with 6 bases left in between. In germline, CDR1 is MGHRA, CDR2 YSYEKL. The CDR3 is made up of 13 amino acids. The CDR3 is CASSQFQNQPQHF. The CDR3, as DNA: TGCGCCAGCAGCCAATTTCAGAATCAGCCCCAGCATTTT.

This chain links TRBV30 with TRBJ1-5; 7 positions match TRBD1. The V gene's germline CDR1 is GTSNPN and CDR2 SVGIG (reference sequence). Germline trimming cut 2 bases from V and 6 bases from J; bases unmatched to any gene: 4. This CDR3 is built from 13 residues. The CDR3 nucleotides read TGTGCCTGGAGTAGACAGGGTAGTCAGCCCCAGCATTTT. Amino acids: CAWSRQGSQPQHF.

Frequency places this clone as medium-sized. Other DNA sequences in this sample translate to the same CDR3. This rearrangement joins TRBV6-1 to TRBJ2-1; tentatively, D is TRBD2 (6 bases). V was clipped by 2 bases and J by 5 bases, with 13 bases between them. CDR1 is MNHNS and CDR2 is SASEGT in the germline V gene. The CDR3 consists of 15 residues. CDR3 region: CASSELGGNDNEQFF. The CDR3 region has the DNA TGTGCCAGCAGTGAATTGGGCGGGAACGACAATGAGCAGTTCTTC.